The clone carrying this T cell receptor beta chain was recorded a few times. Its matching antigen is unknown. cDNA libraries for TCR alpha and TCR beta, carrying sample barcodes and UMIs, came from 5'RACE with constant-segment primers. TCRdb re-called the 5' RACE reads with MiXCR, one entry per CDR3 protein. The data contain 350,000 to 400,000 distinct CDR3 sequences, approximately 15% of them singletons. The data derive from a study of T-cell memory formation after mild COVID-19. Looking at the study overall: TCR clusters largely stayed donor specific. Findings and limits, study-wide: Some responding clones appeared in pre-infection memory, suggesting cross-reactive memory joined.

The sample comprised PBMCs or a T cell subset sorted from them (not recorded which). This TCR came from a man aged 18 to 30 who had mild COVID-19 (a few samples of this study predate the infection). Cell type and time point are not known.

CDR3 bases: TGTGCCAGCAGCTCCCAGGAGCGGGGATATGAGACCCAGTACTTC. Encoded protein: CASSSQERGYETQYF. The rearrangement links TRBV11-2 to TRBJ2-5, with 7 nucleotides matching TRBD2. The V and J ends lost 4 bases and 5 bases, in that order; junction bases with no gene match: 10. The CDR3 is 15 residues long. Germline V gene data show CDR1 as SGHAT and CDR2 as FQNNGV. Using reference TRBV11-2 and TRBJ2-5 for the parts outside the CDR3, the full variable domain is EAGVAQSPRYKIIEKRQSVAFWCNPISGHATLYWYQQILGQGPKLLIQFQNNGVVDDSQLPKDRFSAERLKGVDSTLKIQPAKLEDSAVYLCASSSQERGYETQYFGPGTRLLVL.